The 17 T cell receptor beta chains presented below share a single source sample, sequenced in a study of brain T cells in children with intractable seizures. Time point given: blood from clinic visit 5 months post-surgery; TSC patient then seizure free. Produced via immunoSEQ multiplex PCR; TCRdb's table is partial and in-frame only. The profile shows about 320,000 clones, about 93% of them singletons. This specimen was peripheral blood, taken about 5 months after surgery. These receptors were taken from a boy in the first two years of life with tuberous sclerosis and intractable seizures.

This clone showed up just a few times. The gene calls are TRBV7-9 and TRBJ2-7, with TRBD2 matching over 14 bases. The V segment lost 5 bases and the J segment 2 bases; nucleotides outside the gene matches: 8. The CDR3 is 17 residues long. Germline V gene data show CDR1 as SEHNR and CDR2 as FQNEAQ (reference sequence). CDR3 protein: CASSPALTSGRAYEQYF. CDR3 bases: TGTGCCAGCAGCCCCGCGCTGACTAGCGGGAGGGCCTACGAGCAGTACTTC.

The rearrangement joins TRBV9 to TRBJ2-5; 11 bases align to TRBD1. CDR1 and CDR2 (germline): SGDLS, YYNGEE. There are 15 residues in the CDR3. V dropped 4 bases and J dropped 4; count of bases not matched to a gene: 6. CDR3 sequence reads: CASSPGTGGTETQYF. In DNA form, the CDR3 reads TGTGCCAGCAGCCCCGGGACAGGGGGAACAGAGACCCAGTACTTC.

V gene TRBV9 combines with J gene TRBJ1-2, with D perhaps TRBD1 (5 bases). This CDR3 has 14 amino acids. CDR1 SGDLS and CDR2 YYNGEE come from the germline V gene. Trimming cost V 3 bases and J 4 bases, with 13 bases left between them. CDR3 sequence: CASSGRGVVYGYTF. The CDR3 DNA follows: TGTGCCAGCAGCGGGCGGGGGGTTGTCTATGGCTACACCTTC.

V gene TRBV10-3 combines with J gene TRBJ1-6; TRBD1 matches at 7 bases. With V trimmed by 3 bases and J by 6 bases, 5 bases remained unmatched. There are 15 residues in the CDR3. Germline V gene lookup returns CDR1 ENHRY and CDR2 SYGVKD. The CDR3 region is CAISDQGQPNSPLHF. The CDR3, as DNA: TGTGCCATCAGTGATCAGGGACAGCCTAATTCACCCCTCCACTTT.

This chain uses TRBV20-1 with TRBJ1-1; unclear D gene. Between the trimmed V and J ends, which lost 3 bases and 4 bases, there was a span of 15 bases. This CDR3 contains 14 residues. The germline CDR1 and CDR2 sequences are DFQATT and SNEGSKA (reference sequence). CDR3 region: CSASNSHLSTEAFF. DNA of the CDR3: TGCAGTGCTAGTAACAGCCACCTTTCCACTGAAGCTTTCTTT.

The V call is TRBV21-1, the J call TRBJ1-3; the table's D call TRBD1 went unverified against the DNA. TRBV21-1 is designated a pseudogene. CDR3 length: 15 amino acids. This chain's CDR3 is CASASWGRSGNTIYF. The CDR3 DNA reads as TGTGCCAGCGCATCCTGGGGCCGCTCTGGAAACACCATATATTTT.

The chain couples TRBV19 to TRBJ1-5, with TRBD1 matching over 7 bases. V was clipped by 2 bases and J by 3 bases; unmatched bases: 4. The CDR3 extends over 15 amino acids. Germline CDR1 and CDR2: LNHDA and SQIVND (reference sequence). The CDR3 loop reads CASSIKQGNNQPQHF. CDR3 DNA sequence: TGTGCCAGTAGTATAAAACAGGGGAACAATCAGCCCCAGCATTTT.

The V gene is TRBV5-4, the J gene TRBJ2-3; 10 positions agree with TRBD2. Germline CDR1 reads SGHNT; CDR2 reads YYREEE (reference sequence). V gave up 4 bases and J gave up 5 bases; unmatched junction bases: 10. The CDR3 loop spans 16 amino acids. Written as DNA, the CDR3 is TGTGCCAGCAGCCGTAGCGGGGGGAAGACGGAAGATACGCAGTATTTT. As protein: CASSRSGGKTEDTQYF.

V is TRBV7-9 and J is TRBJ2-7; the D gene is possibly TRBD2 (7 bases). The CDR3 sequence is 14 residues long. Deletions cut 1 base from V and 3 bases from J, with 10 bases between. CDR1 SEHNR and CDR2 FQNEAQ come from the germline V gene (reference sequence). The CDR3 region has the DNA TGTGCCAGCAGCTTAGGCGGGGGCGTCTACGAGCAGTACTTC. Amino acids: CASSLGGGVYEQYF.

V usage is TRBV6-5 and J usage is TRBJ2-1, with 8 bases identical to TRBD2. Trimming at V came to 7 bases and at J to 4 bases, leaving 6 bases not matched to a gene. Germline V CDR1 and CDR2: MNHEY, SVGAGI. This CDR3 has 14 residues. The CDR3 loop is CASIPSGYYNEQFF. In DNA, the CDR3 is TGTGCCAGCATTCCTAGCGGGTATTACAATGAGCAGTTCTTC.

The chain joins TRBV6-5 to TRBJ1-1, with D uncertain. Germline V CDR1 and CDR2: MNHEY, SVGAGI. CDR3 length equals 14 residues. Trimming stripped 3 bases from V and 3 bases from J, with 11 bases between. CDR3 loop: CASSYDGVDTEAFF. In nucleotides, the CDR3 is TGTGCCAGCAGTTATGACGGGGTCGACACTGAAGCTTTCTTT.

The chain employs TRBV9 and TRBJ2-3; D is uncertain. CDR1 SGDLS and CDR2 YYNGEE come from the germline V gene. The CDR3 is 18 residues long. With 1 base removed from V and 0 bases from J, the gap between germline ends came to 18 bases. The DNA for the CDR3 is TGTGCCAGCAGCGTAACCCCCATCGTTAGTGCTAGCACAGATACGCAGTATTTT. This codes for CASSVTPIVSASTDTQYF.

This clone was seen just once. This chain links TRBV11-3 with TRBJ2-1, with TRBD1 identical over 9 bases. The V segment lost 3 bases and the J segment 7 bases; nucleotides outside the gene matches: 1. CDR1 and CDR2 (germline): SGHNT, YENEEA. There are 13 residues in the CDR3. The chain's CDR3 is CASSLTGGNEQFF. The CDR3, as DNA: TGTGCCAGCAGCTTGACAGGGGGTAATGAGCAGTTCTTC.

For the CDR3, the DNA is TGCGCCAGCAGCCTAACAGGGGGCCCTAATGAAAAACTGTTTTTT. Translation: CASSLTGGPNEKLFF. This chain uses TRBV5-1 with TRBJ1-4; 9 bases are shared with TRBD1. With 4 bases clipped from V and 3 bases from J, the junction kept 4 bases outside the gene matches. CDR1 and CDR2 (germline): SGHRS, YFSETQ. CDR3 size: 15 residues.

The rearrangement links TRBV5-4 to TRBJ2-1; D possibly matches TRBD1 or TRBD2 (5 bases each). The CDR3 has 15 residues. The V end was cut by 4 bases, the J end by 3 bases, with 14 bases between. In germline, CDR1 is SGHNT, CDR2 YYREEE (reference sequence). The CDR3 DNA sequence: TGTGCCAGCAGCCCCCAGGGACGGTACTACAATGAGCAGTTCTTC. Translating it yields CASSPQGRYYNEQFF. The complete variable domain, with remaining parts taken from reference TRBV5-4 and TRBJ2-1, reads ETGVTQSPTHLIKTRGQQVTLRCSSQSGHNTVSWYQQALGQGPQFIFQYYREEENGRGNFPPRFSGLQFPNYSSELNVNALELDDSALYLCASSPQGRYYNEQFFGPGTRLTVL.

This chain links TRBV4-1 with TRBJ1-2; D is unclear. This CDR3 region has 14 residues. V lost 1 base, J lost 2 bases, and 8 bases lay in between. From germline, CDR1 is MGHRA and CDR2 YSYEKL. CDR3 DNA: TGCGCCAGCAGCCAAGTTGGTAAGAACTATGGCTACACCTTC. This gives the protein CASSQVGKNYGYTF.

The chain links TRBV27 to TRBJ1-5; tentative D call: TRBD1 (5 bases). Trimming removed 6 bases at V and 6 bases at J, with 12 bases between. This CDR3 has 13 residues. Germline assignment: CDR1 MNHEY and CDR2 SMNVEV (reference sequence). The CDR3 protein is CASSLGGFQPQHF. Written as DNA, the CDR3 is TGTGCCAGCAGCTTGGGGGGGTTTCAGCCCCAGCATTTT.